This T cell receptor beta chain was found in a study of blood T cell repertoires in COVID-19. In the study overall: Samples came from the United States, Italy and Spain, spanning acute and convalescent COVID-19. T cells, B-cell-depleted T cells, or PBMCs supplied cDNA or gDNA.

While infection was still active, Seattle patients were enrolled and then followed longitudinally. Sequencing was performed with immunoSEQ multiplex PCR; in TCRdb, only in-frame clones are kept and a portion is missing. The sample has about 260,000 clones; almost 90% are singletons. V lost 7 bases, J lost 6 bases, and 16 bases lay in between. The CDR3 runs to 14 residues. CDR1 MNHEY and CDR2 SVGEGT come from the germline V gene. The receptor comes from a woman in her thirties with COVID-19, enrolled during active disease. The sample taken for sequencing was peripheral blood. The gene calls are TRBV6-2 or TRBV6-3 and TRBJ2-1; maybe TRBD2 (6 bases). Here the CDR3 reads CASTPPGGSNEQFF. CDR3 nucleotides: TGTGCCAGCACCCCACCCGGGGGTTCCAATGAGCAGTTCTTC.